The clone carrying this TCR beta chain was picked up a small number of times. Via MiXCR, TCRdb re-called the RT-PCR reads, giving one row per CDR3 protein. The table includes 800,000 to 1,000,000 distinct CDR3 sequences, roughly 17% detected once. The sample comes from a study of patients and donors after allogeneic stem cell transplantation. The CDR3 is 11 residues long. Germline V lookup: CDR1 SQVTM, CDR2 ANQGSEA. The ends were cut back, 7 bases at V and 8 bases at J, with 14 bases in the middle. The material sequenced was blood, either unsorted or a sorted T cell fraction (not recorded which). The V and J genes are TRBV29-1 and TRBJ1-2; D gene unclear. The TCR was taken from a human donor who was either an allogeneic HSCT recipient or a stem cell or donor lymphocyte infusion donor (not recorded which). It is not recorded whose cells these are; they may come from a transplant donor. CDR3 DNA: TGCAGCGGAGGAGGTTTCCGGGGCTACACCTTC. Translated: CSGGGFRGYTF.